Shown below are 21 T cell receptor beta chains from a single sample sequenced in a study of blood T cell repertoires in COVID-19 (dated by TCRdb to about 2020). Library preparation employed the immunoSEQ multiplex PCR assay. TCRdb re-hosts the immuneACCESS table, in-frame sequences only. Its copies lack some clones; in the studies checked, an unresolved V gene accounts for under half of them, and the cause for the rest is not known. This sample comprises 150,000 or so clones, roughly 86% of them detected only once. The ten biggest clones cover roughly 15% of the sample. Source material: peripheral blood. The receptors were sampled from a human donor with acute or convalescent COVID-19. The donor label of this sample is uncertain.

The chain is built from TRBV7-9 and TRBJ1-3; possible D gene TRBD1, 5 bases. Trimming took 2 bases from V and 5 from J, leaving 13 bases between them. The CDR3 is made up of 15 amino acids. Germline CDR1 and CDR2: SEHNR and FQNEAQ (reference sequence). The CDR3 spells CASSLLRGNRNTIYF. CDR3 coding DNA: TGTGCCAGCAGCTTATTACGGGGGAATAGAAACACCATATATTTT.

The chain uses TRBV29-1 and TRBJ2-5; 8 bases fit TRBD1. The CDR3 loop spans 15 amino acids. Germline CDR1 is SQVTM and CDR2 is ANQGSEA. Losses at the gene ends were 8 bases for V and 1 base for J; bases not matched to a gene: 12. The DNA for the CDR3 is TGCAGCCTTCGCCGGAGGACAGGGTCCCAAGAGACCCAGTACTTC. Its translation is CSLRRRTGSQETQYF.

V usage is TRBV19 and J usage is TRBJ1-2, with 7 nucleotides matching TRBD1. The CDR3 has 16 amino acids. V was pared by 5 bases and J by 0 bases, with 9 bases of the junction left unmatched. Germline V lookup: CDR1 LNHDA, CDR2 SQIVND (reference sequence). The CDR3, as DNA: TGTGCCAGTAGTTCCGCCGGGACAGCATCTAACTATGGCTACACCTTC. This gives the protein CASSSAGTASNYGYTF.

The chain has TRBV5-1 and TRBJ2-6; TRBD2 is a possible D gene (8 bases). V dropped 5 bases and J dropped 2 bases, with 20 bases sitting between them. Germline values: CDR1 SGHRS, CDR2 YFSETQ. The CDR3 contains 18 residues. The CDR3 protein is CASSPGGQGVAGANVLTF. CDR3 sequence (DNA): TGCGCCAGCAGTCCGGGAGGGCAGGGGGTGGCTGGGGCCAACGTCCTGACTTTC. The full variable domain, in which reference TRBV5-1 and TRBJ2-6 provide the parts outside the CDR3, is KAGVTQTPRYLIKTRGQQVTLSCSPISGHRSVSWYQQTPGQGLQFLFEYFSETQRNKGNFPGRFSGRQFSNSRSEMNVSTLELGDSALYLCASSPGGQGVAGANVLTFGAGSRLTVL.

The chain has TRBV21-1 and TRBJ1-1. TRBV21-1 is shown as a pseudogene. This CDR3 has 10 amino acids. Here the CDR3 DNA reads TGTGCCAGCAGTTGGAGGTCGGCTTTCTTT. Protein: CASSWRSAFF.

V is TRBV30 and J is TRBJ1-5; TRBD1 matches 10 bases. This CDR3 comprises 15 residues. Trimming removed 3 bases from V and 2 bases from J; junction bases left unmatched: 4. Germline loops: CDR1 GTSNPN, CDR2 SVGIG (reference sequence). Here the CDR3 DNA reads TGTGCCTGGAGAGCCGGGACAGGGGGCAATCAGCCCCAGCATTTT. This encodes CAWRAGTGGNQPQHF.

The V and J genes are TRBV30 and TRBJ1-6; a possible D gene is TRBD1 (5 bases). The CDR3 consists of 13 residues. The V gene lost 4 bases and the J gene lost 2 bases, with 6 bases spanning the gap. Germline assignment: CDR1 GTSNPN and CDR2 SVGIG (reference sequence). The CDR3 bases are TGTGCCTGGACAGGGACCTATAATTCACCCCTCCACTTT. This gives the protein CAWTGTYNSPLHF.

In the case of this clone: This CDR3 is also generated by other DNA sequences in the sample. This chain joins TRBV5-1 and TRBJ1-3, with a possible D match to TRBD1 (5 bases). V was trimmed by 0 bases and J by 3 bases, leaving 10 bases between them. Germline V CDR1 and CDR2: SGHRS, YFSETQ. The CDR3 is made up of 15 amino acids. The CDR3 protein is CASSLGAGFGNTIYF. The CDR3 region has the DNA TGCGCCAGCAGCTTGGGGGCAGGGTTTGGAAACACCATATATTTT.

CDR3 nucleotides: TGTGCCAGCAGCTTGAGCCTAGCGGACGTTTCGTCCGGCGAGCAGTACTTC. Protein sequence: CASSLSLADVSSGEQYF. The chain combines TRBV5-6 with TRBJ2-7, with TRBD2 matching over 7 bases. CDR3 length: 17 residues. With V trimmed by 1 base and J by 6 bases, 16 bases remained unmatched. CDR1 SGHDT and CDR2 YYEEEE come from the germline V gene.

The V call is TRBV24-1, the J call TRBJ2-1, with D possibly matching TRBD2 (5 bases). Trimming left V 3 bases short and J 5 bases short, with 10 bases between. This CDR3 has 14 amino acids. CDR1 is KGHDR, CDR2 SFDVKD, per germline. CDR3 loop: CATSDPTRDNEQFF. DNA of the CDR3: TGTGCCACCAGTGATCCTACTAGGGACAATGAGCAGTTCTTC.

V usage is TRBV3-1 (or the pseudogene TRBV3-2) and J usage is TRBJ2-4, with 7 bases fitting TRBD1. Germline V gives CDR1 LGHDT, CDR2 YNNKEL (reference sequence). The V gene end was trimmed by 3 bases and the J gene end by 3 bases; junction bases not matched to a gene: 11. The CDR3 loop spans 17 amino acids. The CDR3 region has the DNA TGTGCCAGCAGCCATAAAGGACAGGCCATGGTCAAAAACATTCAGTACTTC. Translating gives CASSHKGQAMVKNIQYF.

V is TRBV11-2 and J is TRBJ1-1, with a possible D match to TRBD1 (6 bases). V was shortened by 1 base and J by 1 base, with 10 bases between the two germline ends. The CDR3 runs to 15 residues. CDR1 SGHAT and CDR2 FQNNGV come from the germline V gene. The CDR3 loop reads CASSLVGQWNTEAFF. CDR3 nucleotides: TGTGCCAGCAGCTTAGTTGGACAGTGGAACACTGAAGCTTTCTTT.

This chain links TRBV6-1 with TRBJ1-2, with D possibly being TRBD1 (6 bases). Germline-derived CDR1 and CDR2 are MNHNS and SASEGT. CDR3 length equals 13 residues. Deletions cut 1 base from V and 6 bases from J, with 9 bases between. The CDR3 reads CASSEDRDHGYTF. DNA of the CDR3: TGTGCCAGCAGTGAAGACAGGGACCATGGCTACACCTTC.

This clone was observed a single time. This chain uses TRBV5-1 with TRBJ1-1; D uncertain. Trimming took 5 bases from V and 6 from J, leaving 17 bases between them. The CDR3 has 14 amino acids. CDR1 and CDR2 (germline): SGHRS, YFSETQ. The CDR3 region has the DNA TGCGCCAGCAGGACCGGGCCCAGCGGGTCTGAAGCTTTCTTT. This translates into CASRTGPSGSEAFF. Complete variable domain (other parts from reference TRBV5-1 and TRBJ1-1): KAGVTQTPRYLIKTRGQQVTLSCSPISGHRSVSWYQQTPGQGLQFLFEYFSETQRNKGNFPGRFSGRQFSNSRSEMNVSTLELGDSALYLCASRTGPSGSEAFFGQGTRLTVV.

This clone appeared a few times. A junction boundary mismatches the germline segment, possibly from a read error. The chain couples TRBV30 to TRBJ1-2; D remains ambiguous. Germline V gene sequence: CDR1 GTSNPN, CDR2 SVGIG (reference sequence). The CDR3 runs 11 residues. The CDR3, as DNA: TGTGCCTGGAGTGGGCAGGTCCTGTTCCACTTC. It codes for CAWSGQVLFHF. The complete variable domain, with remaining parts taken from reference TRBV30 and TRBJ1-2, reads SQTIHQWPATLVQPVGSPLSLECTVEGTSNPNLYWYRQAAGRGLQLLFYSVGIGQISSEVPQNLSASRPQDRQFILSSKKLLLSDSGFYLCAWSGQVLFHFGSGTRLTVV.

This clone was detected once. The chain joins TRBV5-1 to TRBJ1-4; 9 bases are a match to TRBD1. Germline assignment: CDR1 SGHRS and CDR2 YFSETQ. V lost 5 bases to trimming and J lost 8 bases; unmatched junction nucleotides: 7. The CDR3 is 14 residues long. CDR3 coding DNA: TGCGCCAGCAGTACGGGACAGGGAATGGAAAAACTGTTTTTT. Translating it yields CASSTGQGMEKLFF.

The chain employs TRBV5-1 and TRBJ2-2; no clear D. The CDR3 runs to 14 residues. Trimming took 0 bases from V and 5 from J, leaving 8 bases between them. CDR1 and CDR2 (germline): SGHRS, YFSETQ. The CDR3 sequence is CASSLVAGTGELFF. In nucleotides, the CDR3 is TGCGCCAGCAGCTTGGTTGCCGGGACCGGGGAGCTGTTTTTT.

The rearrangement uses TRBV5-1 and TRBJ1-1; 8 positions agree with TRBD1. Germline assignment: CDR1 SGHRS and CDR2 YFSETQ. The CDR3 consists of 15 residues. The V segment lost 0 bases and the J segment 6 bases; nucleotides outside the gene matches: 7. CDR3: CASSLETGGTAEAFF. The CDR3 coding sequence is TGCGCCAGCAGCTTGGAAACAGGGGGAACCGCTGAAGCTTTCTTT.

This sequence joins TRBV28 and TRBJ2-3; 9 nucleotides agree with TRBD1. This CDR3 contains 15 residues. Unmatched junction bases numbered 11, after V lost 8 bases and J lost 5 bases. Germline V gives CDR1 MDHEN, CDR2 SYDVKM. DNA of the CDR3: TGTGCCAGCCGGCGCGGGACAGGGTTCGTAGATACGCAGTATTTT. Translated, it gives CASRRGTGFVDTQYF.

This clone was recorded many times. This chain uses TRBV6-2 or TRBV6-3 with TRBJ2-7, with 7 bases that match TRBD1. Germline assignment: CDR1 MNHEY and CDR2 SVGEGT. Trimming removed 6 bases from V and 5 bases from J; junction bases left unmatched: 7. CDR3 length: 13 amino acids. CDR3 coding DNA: TGTGCCAGCAGCCGGGACAGCCTAAACGAGCAGTACTTC. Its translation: CASSRDSLNEQYF.

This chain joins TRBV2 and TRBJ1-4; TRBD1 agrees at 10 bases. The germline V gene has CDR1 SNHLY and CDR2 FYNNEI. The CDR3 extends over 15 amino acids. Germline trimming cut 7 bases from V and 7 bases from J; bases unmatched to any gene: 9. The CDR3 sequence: CASTFTRDRGEKLFF. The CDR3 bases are TGTGCCAGCACCTTCACCCGGGACAGGGGTGAAAAACTGTTTTTT.